A selection of T cell receptor beta chains follows, all from one sample in a study of Ad26.COV2.S vaccination and SARS-CoV-2 variants. Measured with immunoSEQ multiplex PCR; TCRdb has only the in-frame clones, and not every one. The sample holds approximately 400,000 clones, approximately 81% seen once. The material sequenced was peripheral blood, taken in a trial of Ad26.COV2.S vaccine versus placebo. All receptors derive from a person aged 18-60 years who received the Ad26.COV2.S COVID-19 vaccine or a placebo. The CDR3 runs from the conserved cysteine through the conserved F or W. The order of the fields is CDR3 length, D gene, V gene, J gene, clone size, CDR3 protein, CDR3 DNA. D genes are given only for firm matches. The size entry is marked missing in some rows and otherwise reads once, few, many or a size class.

14	TRBD2	TRBV7-2	TRBJ2-1	NA	CASRRGFGEGEQFF	TGTGCCAGCAGAAGAGGGTTCGGGGAGGGTGAGCAGTTCTTC
15	NA	TRBV28	TRBJ2-7	few	CASSRAGQLTYEQYF	TGTGCCAGCAGTCGCGCGGGACAGCTCACCTACGAGCAGTACTTC
15	TRBD1	TRBV4-3	TRBJ2-7	once	CASSQGTGYTYEQYF	TGCGCCAGCAGCCAAGGGACAGGCTACACCTACGAGCAGTACTTC
15	TRBD1	TRBV5-1	TRBJ1-4	NA	CASSLATGGDEKLFF	TGCGCCAGCAGCTTGGCGACAGGGGGTGATGAAAAACTGTTTTTT
14	NA	TRBV3-1/TRBV3-2	TRBJ2-1	NA	CASSQEVGRLEQFF	TGTGCCAGCAGCCAAGAGGTGGGGAGACTTGAGCAGTTCTTC
17	NA	TRBV5-1	TRBJ2-1	NA	CASSRAASSSSYNEQFF	TGCGCCAGCAGCCGCGCCGCTAGCAGTAGCTCCTACAATGAGCAGTTCTTC
16	NA	TRBV5-1	TRBJ2-3	NA	CASSSEGARGTDTQYF	TGCGCCAGCAGTTCCGAAGGGGCGCGTGGCACAGATACGCAGTATTTT
16	TRBD1	TRBV30	TRBJ2-7	NA	CAWRSKPGQGGYEQYF	TGTGCCTGGAGGAGCAAGCCGGGACAGGGTGGATACGAGCAGTACTTC
16	NA	TRBV14	TRBJ1-3	NA	CASSRTGYLLGNTIYF	TGTGCCAGCAGCCGAACAGGTTATCTCCTTGGAAACACCATATATTTT
15	NA	TRBV5-5	TRBJ2-2	NA	CASSSPHQGTGELFF	TGTGCCAGCAGCTCCCCCCACCAGGGCACCGGGGAGCTGTTTTTT
18	TRBD2	TRBV19	TRBJ2-3	NA	CASSARTSGRLGTDTQYF	TGTGCCAGTAGCGCCCGGACTAGCGGGAGACTTGGCACAGATACGCAGTATTTT
15	TRBD2	TRBV7-2	TRBJ2-3	NA	CASRGGVVAGPSQYF	TGTGCCAGCAGGGGAGGGGTAGTAGCGGGACCCTCGCAGTATTTT
13	NA	TRBV29-1	TRBJ2-7	NA	CSVVTGISYEQYF	TGCAGCGTTGTCACCGGGATCTCCTACGAGCAGTACTTC
14	TRBD1	TRBV18	TRBJ1-5	NA	CASSPTGPYQPQHF	TGTGCCAGCTCACCGACAGGGCCATATCAGCCCCAGCATTTT
14	NA	TRBV27	TRBJ2-1	NA	CASTYLGGPDEQFF	TGTGCCAGCACTTACCTGGGGGGACCGGATGAGCAGTTCTTC
17	TRBD1	TRBV11-2	TRBJ1-5	NA	CASSLDGQAGDNQPQHF	TGTGCCAGCAGCTTAGATGGACAGGCCGGGGACAATCAGCCCCAGCATTTT
13	NA	TRBV28	TRBJ1-5	NA	CASRWTPNQPQHF	TGTGCCAGCAGATGGACACCCAATCAGCCCCAGCATTTT
13	NA	TRBV27	TRBJ2-7	NA	CASSPYKSYEQYF	TGTGCCAGCAGTCCCTACAAGTCCTACGAGCAGTACTTC
16	TRBD2	TRBV7-7	TRBJ2-7	NA	CASRDNLAGGLDEQYF	TGTGCTAGCAGGGATAACTTAGCGGGGGGTTTGGACGAGCAGTACTTC
15	TRBD1	TRBV11-3	TRBJ2-1	NA	CASSRTGGGYNEQFF	TGTGCCAGCAGTCGCACAGGGGGAGGTTACAATGAGCAGTTCTTC
15	NA	TRBV5-6	TRBJ1-1	NA	CASSLIVSRAAEAFF	TGTGCCAGCAGCTTGATAGTGTCCAGGGCGGCTGAAGCTTTCTTT
14	NA	TRBV5-1	TRBJ2-5	once	CASSFWTSQETQYF	TGCGCCAGCAGCTTTTGGACATCTCAAGAGACCCAGTACTTC
15	NA	TRBV3-1/TRBV3-2	TRBJ2-7	NA	CASSRGGADSYEQYF	TGTGCCAGCAGCCGTGGCGGGGCGGACTCCTACGAGCAGTACTTC
15	NA	TRBV5-1	TRBJ2-7	NA	CASSPDLTGFSEQYF	TGCGCCAGCAGCCCGGACCTTACTGGTTTCTCCGAGCAGTACTTC
14	NA	TRBV11-3	TRBJ2-3	NA	CASSHRGKADTQYF	TGTGCCAGCAGCCACCGGGGCAAAGCGGATACGCAGTATTTT
17	NA	TRBV4-3	TRBJ2-6	NA	CASSRNRGLSGANVLTF	TGCGCCAGCAGCCGCAACAGGGGACTCTCTGGGGCCAACGTCCTGACTTTC
11	NA	TRBV2	TRBJ2-1	NA	CASSGYNEQFF	TGTGCCAGCAGTGGGTACAATGAGCAGTTCTTC
13	TRBD1	TRBV3-1/TRBV3-2	TRBJ2-7	NA	CASSQVAGGEQYF	TGTGCCAGCAGCCAAGTTGCAGGGGGCGAGCAGTACTTC
12	NA	TRBV12-3/TRBV12-4	TRBJ1-3	NA	CASSLGPNTIYF	TGTGCCAGCAGCCTTGGGCCCAACACCATATATTTT
12	NA	TRBV2	TRBJ1-2	NA	CASTPGSYGYTF	TGTGCCAGCACCCCGGGGTCCTATGGCTACACCTTC
14	TRBD2	TRBV18	TRBJ2-2	once	CASSQGGLTGELFF	TGTGCCAGCTCGCAGGGAGGGCTCACCGGGGAGCTGTTTTTT
13	NA	TRBV5-1	TRBJ2-3	NA	CASSTTGTDTQYF	TGCGCCAGCAGCACGACTGGTACAGATACGCAGTATTTT
15	NA	TRBV4-3	TRBJ1-4	NA	CASRPSGGLNEKLFF	TGCGCCAGCAGGCCCTCGGGGGGCCTAAATGAAAAACTGTTTTTT
14	NA	TRBV9	TRBJ2-7	NA	CASSVAFGAYEQYF	TGTGCCAGCAGCGTAGCTTTCGGGGCGTACGAGCAGTACTTC
17	NA	TRBV19	TRBJ2-3	NA	CASSIWSAGLSTDTQYF	TGTGCCAGTAGTATTTGGTCGGCGGGACTTAGCACAGATACGCAGTATTTT
15	NA	TRBV4-3	TRBJ1-1	few	CASSQDSAGNTEAFF	TGCGCCAGCAGCCAAGATAGTGCAGGGAACACTGAAGCTTTCTTT
14	TRBD2	TRBV28	TRBJ2-7	NA	CASLGTSGSFEQYF	TGTGCCAGCTTGGGGACTAGCGGGAGCTTTGAGCAGTACTTC
16	NA	TRBV11-2	TRBJ2-5	NA	CASSLDPGSLPETQYF	TGTGCCAGCAGCTTAGATCCAGGGTCGCTCCCTGAGACCCAGTACTTC
15	NA	TRBV9	TRBJ1-6	NA	CASSSSAGRDSPLHF	TGTGCCAGCAGTTCTAGCGCAGGGAGGGATTCACCCCTCCACTTT
15	NA	TRBV5-1	TRBJ2-6	NA	CASSPDGPGANVLTF	TGCGCCAGCAGCCCGGACGGCCCTGGGGCCAACGTCCTGACTTTC
11	NA	TRBV29-1	TRBJ2-7	NA	CSVEGGGEQYF	TGCAGCGTTGAAGGAGGGGGTGAGCAGTACTTC
18	NA	TRBV9	TRBJ2-2	NA	CASSVELWWGANTGELFF	TGTGCCAGCAGCGTAGAGTTATGGTGGGGGGCCAACACCGGGGAGCTGTTTTTT
14	NA	TRBV7-8	TRBJ1-4	NA	CASSSSAGNEKLFF	TGTGCCAGCAGCTCGAGCGCGGGGAATGAAAAACTGTTTTTT
14	NA	TRBV10-3	TRBJ2-7	NA	CAISGWDRDYEQYF	TGTGCCATCAGCGGATGGGACCGTGACTACGAGCAGTACTTC
15	NA	TRBV6-2/TRBV6-3	TRBJ2-2	NA	CASSYYWGRTGELFF	TGTGCCAGCAGTTATTACTGGGGGAGAACCGGGGAGCTGTTTTTT
15	NA	TRBV10-2	TRBJ2-5	NA	CASSEAVGGPETQYF	TGCGCCAGCAGTGAAGCAGTGGGGGGGCCGGAGACCCAGTACTTC
13	TRBD1	TRBV29-1	TRBJ2-3	NA	CSVRTGMTDTQYF	TGCAGCGTTAGGACAGGTATGACAGATACGCAGTATTTT
14	TRBD1	TRBV5-4	TRBJ1-1	NA	CASSQGQENTEAFF	TGTGCCAGCAGCCAGGGACAGGAGAACACTGAAGCTTTCTTT